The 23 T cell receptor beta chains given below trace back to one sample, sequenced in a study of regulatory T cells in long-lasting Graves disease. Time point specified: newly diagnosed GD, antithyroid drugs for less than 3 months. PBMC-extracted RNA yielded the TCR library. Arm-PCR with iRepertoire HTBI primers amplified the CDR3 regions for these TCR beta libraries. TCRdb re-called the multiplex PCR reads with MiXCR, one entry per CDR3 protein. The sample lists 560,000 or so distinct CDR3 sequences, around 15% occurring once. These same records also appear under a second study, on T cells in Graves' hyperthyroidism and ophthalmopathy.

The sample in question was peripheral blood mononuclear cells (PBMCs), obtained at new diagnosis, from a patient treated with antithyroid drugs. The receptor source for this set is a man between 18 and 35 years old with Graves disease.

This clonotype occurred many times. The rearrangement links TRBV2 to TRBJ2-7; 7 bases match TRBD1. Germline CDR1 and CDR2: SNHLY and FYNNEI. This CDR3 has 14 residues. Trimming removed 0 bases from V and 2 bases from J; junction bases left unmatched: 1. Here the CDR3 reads CASSEAGGPYEQYF. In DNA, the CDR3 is TGTGCCAGCAGTGAAGCAGGGGGCCCCTACGAGCAGTACTTC.

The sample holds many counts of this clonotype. This CDR3 reads CASQETQYF. CDR3 nucleotide sequence: TGTGCCAGCCAAGAGACCCAGTACTTC. The chain carries TRBV2 and TRBJ2-5; D not resolved. Germline CDR1 and CDR2: SNHLY and FYNNEI. The CDR3 is 9 amino acids. Trimming took off 8 bases at V and 2 bases at J, with 0 bases between the two ends.

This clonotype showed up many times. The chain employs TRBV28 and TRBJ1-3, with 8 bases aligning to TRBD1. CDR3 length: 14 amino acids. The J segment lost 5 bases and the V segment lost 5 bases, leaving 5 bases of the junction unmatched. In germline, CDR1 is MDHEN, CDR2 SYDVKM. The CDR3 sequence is CASSQTGGRNTIYF. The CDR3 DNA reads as TGTGCCAGCAGTCAAACAGGGGGTAGAAACACCATATATTTT.

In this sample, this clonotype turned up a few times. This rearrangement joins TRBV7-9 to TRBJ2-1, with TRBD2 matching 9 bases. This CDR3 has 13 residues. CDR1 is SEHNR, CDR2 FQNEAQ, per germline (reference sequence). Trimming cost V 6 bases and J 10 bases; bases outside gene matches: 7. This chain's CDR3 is CASRLGLAVEQFF. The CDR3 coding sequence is TGTGCCAGCAGGCTGGGACTAGCTGTCGAGCAGTTCTTC.

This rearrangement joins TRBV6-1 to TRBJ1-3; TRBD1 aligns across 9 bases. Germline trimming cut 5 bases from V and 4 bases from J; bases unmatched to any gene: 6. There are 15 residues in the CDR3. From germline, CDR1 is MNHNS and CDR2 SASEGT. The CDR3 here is CASSPRTGEGNTIYF. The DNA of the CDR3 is TGTGCCAGCAGTCCTAGGACAGGGGAAGGAAACACCATATATTTT.

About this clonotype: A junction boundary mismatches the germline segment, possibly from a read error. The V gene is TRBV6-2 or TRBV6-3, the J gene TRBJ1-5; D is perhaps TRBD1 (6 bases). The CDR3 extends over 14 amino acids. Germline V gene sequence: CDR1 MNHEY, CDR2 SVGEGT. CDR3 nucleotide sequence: TGTGTCAGCAGTGAACCCCAGGGGACCCAGCCCCAGCATTTT. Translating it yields CVSSEPQGTQPQHF.

The CDR3 sequence is CSAYDRATYGYTF. DNA for the CDR3: TGCAGTGCTTACGACAGGGCTACCTATGGCTACACCTTC. This chain joins TRBV20-1 and TRBJ1-2; 7 bases are a match to TRBD1. The V gene's germline CDR1 is DFQATT and CDR2 SNEGSKA (reference sequence). V shed 5 bases and J 4 bases; nucleotides not matched to a gene: 7. There are 13 residues in the CDR3.

CDR3 DNA sequence: TGTGCCAGCAGACCGCACGGGGTTGGACAGGCTCAAGAGACCCAGTACTTC. The encoded protein is CASRPHGVGQAQETQYF. The genes are TRBV6-1 and TRBJ2-5; 7 nucleotides agree with TRBD1. Germline V gene sequence: CDR1 MNHNS, CDR2 SASEGT. V trimming: 6 bases; J trimming: 2 bases; junction bases outside the gene matches: 15. The CDR3 contains 17 residues.

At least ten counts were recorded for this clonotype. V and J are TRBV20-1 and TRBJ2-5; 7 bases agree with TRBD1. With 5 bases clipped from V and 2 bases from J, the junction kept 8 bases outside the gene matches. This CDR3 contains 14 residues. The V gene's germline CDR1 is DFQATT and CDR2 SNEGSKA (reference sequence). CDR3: CSALPGTEQETQYF. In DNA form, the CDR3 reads TGCAGTGCTCTCCCCGGGACAGAGCAAGAGACCCAGTACTTC.

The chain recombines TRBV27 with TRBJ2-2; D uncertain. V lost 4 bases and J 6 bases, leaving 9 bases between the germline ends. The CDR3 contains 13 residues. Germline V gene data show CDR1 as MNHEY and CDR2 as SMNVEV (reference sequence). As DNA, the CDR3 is TGTGCCAGCAGTTGGGCCCCCGCCGGGGAGCTGTTTTTT. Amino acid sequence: CASSWAPAGELFF.

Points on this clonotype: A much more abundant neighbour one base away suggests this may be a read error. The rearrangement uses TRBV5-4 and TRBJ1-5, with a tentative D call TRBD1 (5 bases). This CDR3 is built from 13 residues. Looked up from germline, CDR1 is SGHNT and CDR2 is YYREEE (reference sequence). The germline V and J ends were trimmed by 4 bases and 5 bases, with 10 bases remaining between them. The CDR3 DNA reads TGTGCCAGCAGCAGCGGGGCCTATCAGCCCCAGCATTTT. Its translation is CASSSGAYQPQHF.

CDR3 amino acids: CSVEDGTGWYF. CDR3 bases: TGCAGCGTTGAAGATGGGACAGGGTGGTACTTC. V gene TRBV29-1 combines with J gene TRBJ2-7, with 9 bases that match TRBD1. With V trimmed by 0 bases and J by 12 bases, 3 bases remained unmatched. The CDR3 length is 11 residues. CDR1 and CDR2 from the germline V gene are SQVTM and ANQGSEA.

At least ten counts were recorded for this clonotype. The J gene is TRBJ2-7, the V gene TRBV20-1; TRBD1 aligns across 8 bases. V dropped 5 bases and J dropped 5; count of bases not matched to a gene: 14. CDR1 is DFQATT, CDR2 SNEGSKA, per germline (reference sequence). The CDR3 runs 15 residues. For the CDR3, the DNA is TGCAGTGCTCGCAATCCCGGGACAGGAAACGACGAGCAGTACTTC. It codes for CSARNPGTGNDEQYF.

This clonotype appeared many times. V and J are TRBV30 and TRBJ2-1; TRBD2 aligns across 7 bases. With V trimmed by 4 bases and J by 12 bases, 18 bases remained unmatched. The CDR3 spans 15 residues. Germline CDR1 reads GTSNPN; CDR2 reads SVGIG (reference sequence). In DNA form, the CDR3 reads TGTGCCTGGAAGGCCAATCTAGCGGCAGAACGAGGGCAGTTCTTC. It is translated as CAWKANLAAERGQFF.

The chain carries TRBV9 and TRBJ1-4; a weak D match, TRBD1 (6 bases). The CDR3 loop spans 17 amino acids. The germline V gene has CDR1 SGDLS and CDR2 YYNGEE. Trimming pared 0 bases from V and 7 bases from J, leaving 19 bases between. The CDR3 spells CASSVADGRGGVEKLFF. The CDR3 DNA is TGTGCCAGCAGCGTAGCGGACGGCAGGGGCGGTGTTGAAAAACTGTTTTTT.

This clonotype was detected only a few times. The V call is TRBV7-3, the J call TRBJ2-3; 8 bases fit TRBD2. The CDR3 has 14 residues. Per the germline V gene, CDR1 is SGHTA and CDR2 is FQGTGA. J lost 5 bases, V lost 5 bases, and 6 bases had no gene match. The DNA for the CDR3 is TGTGCCAGCAGCCCGAGCGGGAGTAAAGATACGCAGTATTTT. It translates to CASSPSGSKDTQYF.

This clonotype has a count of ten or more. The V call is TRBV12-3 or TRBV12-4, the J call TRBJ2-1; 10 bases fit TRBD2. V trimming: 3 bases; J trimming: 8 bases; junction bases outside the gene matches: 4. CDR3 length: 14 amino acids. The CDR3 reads CASSLSGRVDEQFF. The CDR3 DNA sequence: TGTGCCAGCAGTTTGAGCGGGAGGGTCGATGAGCAGTTCTTC.

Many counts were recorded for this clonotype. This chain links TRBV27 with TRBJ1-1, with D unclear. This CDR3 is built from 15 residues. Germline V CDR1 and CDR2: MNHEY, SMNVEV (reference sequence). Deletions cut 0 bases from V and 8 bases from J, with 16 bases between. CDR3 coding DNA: TGTGCCAGCAGTTTATCGCGGACCTTCGCGGGGGAAGCTTTCTTT. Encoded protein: CASSLSRTFAGEAFF.

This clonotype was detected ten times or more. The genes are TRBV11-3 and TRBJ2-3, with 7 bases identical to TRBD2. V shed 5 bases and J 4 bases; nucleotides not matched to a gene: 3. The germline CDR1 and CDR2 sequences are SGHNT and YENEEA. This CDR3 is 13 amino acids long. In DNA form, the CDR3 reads TGTGCCAGCAGCGCAGGACTAGCAGATACGCAGTATTTT. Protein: CASSAGLADTQYF. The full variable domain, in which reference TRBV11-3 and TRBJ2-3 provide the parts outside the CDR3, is EAGVVQSPRYKIIEKKQPVAFWCNPISGHNTLYWYLQNLGQGPELLIRYENEEAVDDSQLPKDRFSAERLKGVDSTLKIQPAELGDSAVYLCASSAGLADTQYFGPGTRLTVL.

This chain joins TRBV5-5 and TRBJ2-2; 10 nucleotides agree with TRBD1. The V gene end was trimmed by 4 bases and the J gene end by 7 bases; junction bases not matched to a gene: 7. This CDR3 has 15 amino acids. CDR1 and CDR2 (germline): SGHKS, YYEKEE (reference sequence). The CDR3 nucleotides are TGTGCCAGCAGCGATCGGGACAGGGGAAGCGGGGAGCTGTTTTTT. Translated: CASSDRDRGSGELFF. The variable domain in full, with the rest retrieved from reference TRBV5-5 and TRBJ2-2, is DAGVTQSPTHLIKTRGQQVTLRCSPISGHKSVSWYQQVLGQGPQFIFQYYEKEERGRGNFPDRFSARQFPNYSSELNVNALLLGDSALYLCASSDRDRGSGELFFGEGSRLTVL.

CDR3 coding DNA: TGCGCCAGCAGCTCGCCGGGAAATCAAGAGACCCAGTACTTC. Protein: CASSSPGNQETQYF. This chain uses TRBV5-1 with TRBJ2-5, with D tentatively TRBD2 (5 bases). V dropped 3 bases and J dropped 2 bases, with 11 bases sitting between them. The V gene's germline CDR1 is SGHRS and CDR2 YFSETQ. The CDR3 totals 14 residues.

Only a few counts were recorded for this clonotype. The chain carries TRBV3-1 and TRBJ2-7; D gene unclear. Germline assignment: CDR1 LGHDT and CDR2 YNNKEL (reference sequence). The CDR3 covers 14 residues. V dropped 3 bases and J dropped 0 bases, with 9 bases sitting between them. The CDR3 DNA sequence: TGTGCCAGCAGCCACCCCTGGGCCTCCTACGAGCAGTACTTC. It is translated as CASSHPWASYEQYF.

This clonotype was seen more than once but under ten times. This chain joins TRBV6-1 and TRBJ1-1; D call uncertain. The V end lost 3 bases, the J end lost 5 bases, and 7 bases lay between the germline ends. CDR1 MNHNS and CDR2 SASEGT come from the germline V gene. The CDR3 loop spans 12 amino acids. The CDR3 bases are TGTGCCAGCAGTGATTGGCGGACTGAAGCTTTCTTT. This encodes CASSDWRTEAFF.